This T cell receptor (beta chain) was identified during a study of cytomegalovirus exposure and HLA in healthy donors. Study findings and constraints: Analyzed later, association rates of TCRs varied across HLA loci, with DRB1 most and HLA-C fewest. Rare TCR sequences dominated, though some public TCRs recurred in many donors. Follow-up analysis later connected one missense variant in DCLRE1C with trimming of TCR beta V- and J-genes. The study listed under 200 cytomegalovirus-associated TCR beta chains.

The PCR ran on 60 Vbeta and 13 Jbeta primers. Assay used: immunoSEQ multiplex PCR; TCRdb lists only in-frame clones, some missing. The sample carries approximately 280,000 clones, 70% to 90% recorded once. V lost 6 bases to trimming and J lost 5 bases, with 14 bases between them. Germline values: CDR1 MNHNS, CDR2 SASEGT. This CDR3 comprises 14 residues. This clone was detected a few times. Its specificity is unknown. The clonotype was recovered from a man between 40 and 49 years old in good health and CMV-seropositive. The sample consisted of PBMCs. The chain combines TRBV6-1 with TRBJ1-5; D not certain. The CDR3 nucleotides are TGTGCCAGCAGGGTGACTTTTTCGGATCAGCCCCAGCATTTT. It encodes CASRVTFSDQPQHF.